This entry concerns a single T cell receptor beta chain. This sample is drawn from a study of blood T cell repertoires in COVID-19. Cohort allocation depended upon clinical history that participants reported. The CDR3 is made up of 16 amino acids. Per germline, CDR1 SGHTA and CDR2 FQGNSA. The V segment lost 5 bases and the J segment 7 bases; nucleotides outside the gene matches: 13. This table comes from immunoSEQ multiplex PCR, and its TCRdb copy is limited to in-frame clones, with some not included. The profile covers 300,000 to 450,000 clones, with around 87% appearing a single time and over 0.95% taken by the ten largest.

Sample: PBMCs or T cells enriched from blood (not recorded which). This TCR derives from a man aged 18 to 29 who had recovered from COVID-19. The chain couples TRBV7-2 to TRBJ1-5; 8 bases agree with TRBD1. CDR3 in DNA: TGTGCCAGCAGCCCACAGGGGGGGGGTGCCGAACAGCCCCAGCATTTT. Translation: CASSPQGGGAEQPQHF.